A single T cell receptor beta chain is shown here with its context. Antigen: not known. CDR1 is GTSNPN, CDR2 SVGIG, per germline (reference sequence). This CDR3 is built from 12 residues. Deletions cut 5 bases from V and 6 bases from J, with 13 bases between. The method was immunoSEQ multiplex PCR; TCRdb's version includes in-frame clones alone and lacks a portion of them. The sample holds around 30,000 clones, 90% seen once. This entry is derived from a study of OX40 agonist ivuxolimab in advanced cancers. Study details: The mean age was approximately 60 years, ranging from 23 to 79, with around four fifths of participants male. Allowance was made for prior anti-PD-1, anti-PD-L1 or anti-CTLA-4 therapy, and approximately 41% had some. Study-wide results and limits: Blood T cells, both CD4+ and CD8+, expanded clonally by week 6 at 0.1 to 3.0 mg/kg.

The chain has TRBV30 and TRBJ1-1; tentatively, D is TRBD1 (5 bases). Specimen: CD4+ or CD8+ T cells sorted from blood, collected in a trial of the OX40 agonist ivuxolimab. The sequence was obtained from an adult with an advanced solid tumor such as melanoma, head and neck, liver or kidney cancer. The CDR3 DNA sequence: TGTGCCTGGGATGGACGAGGGGCTGAAGCTTTCTTT. The encoded protein is CAWDGRGAEAFF. Drawing the rest from reference TRBV30 and TRBJ1-1, the complete variable domain is SQTIHQWPATLVQPVGSPLSLECTVEGTSNPNLYWYRQAAGRGLQLLFYSVGIGQISSEVPQNLSASRPQDRQFILSSKKLLLSDSGFYLCAWDGRGAEAFFGQGTRLTVV.